The 4 T cell receptor beta chains below all came from one sample that was sequenced in a study of blood T cell repertoires in COVID-19. Produced via immunoSEQ multiplex PCR; TCRdb's table is partial and in-frame only. The sample contains 250,000 to 400,000 clones, approximately 87% of which appear only once. Input material: peripheral blood. These receptors were collected from a woman in her 30s with COVID-19, enrolled during active disease.

In the case of this clone: The sample has other DNA sequences that encode this CDR3 too. The chain has TRBV5-1 and TRBJ2-3; no clear D gene. V lost 1 base and J lost 0, with 9 bases in between. Germline CDR1 SGHRS, CDR2 YFSETQ. This CDR3 region has 15 residues. CDR3 nucleotides: TGCGCCAGCAGCTTGCAACTCTCTAGCACAGATACGCAGTATTTT. It specifies CASSLQLSSTDTQYF.

The genes are TRBV7-2 and TRBJ2-7; TRBD1 might be the D (5 bases). The V gene lost 1 base and the J gene lost 5 bases, with 15 bases spanning the gap. The CDR3 is made up of 15 amino acids. Germline V gene sequence: CDR1 SGHTA, CDR2 FQGNSA. The CDR3 DNA is TGTGCCAGCAGCTTAGGGGTAGGGATAGGGGACGAGCAGTACTTC. Translating it yields CASSLGVGIGDEQYF.

This chain uses TRBV19 with TRBJ2-1; 13 bases agree with TRBD2. V gave up 8 bases and J gave up 8 bases; unmatched junction bases: 9. Germline CDR1 is LNHDA and CDR2 is SQIVND (reference sequence). The CDR3 is 15 amino acids. Here the CDR3 DNA reads TGTGCCAGTGCTCGGACTAGCGGGAGTTTCGATGAGCAGTTCTTC. The encoded protein is CASARTSGSFDEQFF.

The V gene is TRBV27, the J gene TRBJ1-6, with 7 positions matching TRBD1. In germline, CDR1 is MNHEY, CDR2 SMNVEV (reference sequence). The CDR3 runs 16 residues. Germline trimming cut 5 bases from V and 4 bases from J; bases unmatched to any gene: 8. CDR3 DNA sequence: TGTGCCAGCAGTCGACAGGGTTCCCTTTATAATTCACCCCTCCACTTT. As protein: CASSRQGSLYNSPLHF.